This T cell receptor beta chain was recorded in a study of cytomegalovirus exposure and HLA in healthy donors. Primers: 60 Vbeta forward and 13 Jbeta reverse. Per the authors' pipeline: Approximately 11 million of roughly 81 million unique TCR beta chains were shared, per a later count. Profiling relied on immunoSEQ multiplex PCR, and the TCRdb table lists in-frame clones only, not all of them. V, J and clone size are taken as reported in that table, and D and trimming were inferred from the DNA itself. The sample lists about 110,000 clones; roughly 82% were seen once. Points on this clone: The antigen remains unidentified.

V trimming: 5 bases; J trimming: 4 bases; junction bases outside the gene matches: 7. Germline CDR1 reads MNHEY; CDR2 reads SVGAGI. CDR3 length: 15 residues. Among the donors, all were healthy bone marrow donors. General study points: A later analysis linked a missense variant in DCLRE1C to the trimming of TCR beta V and J genes. As immune exposure information, only CMV serostatus was available.

The chain uses TRBV6-5 and TRBJ1-3; the match to TRBD1 covers 8 bases. The sequence was collected from a male donor in good health and CMV-seropositive. What was sequenced was PBMCs. The CDR3 DNA reads as TGTGCCAGCAGTCGTACAGGGGGAAGCGGAAACACCATATATTTT. Encoded protein: CASSRTGGSGNTIYF.